The rows below give T cell receptor beta chains drawn from one sample of a study of cytomegalovirus exposure and HLA in healthy donors. TCRdb's table, derived via immunoSEQ multiplex PCR, lists solely in-frame clones and lacks some. Of under 250,000 clones in the sample, around 85% were seen once. Sequencing was carried out using PBMCs. Receptors were obtained from a man aged 50 to 60 in good health and CMV-seronegative. Both conserved end residues are part of each CDR3. Each record gives: J gene, V gene, D gene, clone size, CDR3 DNA, CDR3 protein. D genes are given only for firm matches. Not all rows give a size; the values are once, few, many and, for expanded clones, a class.

TRBJ1-1 | TRBV27 | TRBD1 | NA | TGTGCCAGCAGTGATACAGGGGGACTCGAAGCTTTCTTT | CASSDTGGLEAFF
TRBJ2-5 | TRBV27 | NA | NA | TGTGCCAGCAGACCTACCCAAATGAAATCCCAAGAGACCCAGTACTTC | CASRPTQMKSQETQYF
TRBJ2-7 | TRBV7-9 | TRBD2 | NA | TGTGCCAGCAGCTTAGTCACTAGCGGGAGGGCCTACGAGCAGTACTTC | CASSLVTSGRAYEQYF
TRBJ2-5 | TRBV5-1 | NA | NA | TGCGCCAGCAGCTTGCAGGGGTTGGAGACCCAGTACTTC | CASSLQGLETQYF
TRBJ2-3 | TRBV6-4 | TRBD2 | NA | TGTGCCAGCAGTGACCGGGCGGGAGGAAGCACAGATACGCAGTATTTT | CASSDRAGGSTDTQYF
TRBJ1-5 | TRBV6-5 | TRBD1 | NA | TGTGCCAGCGGTCCACAGGGGCGGCAGCCCCAGCATTTT | CASGPQGRQPQHF
TRBJ1-3 | TRBV28 | NA | NA | TGTGCCAGCAGTCTAACAGGGCGAAACACCATATATTTT | CASSLTGRNTIYF
TRBJ2-2 | TRBV9 | NA | few | TGTGCCAGCAGTCGGATGGGCCTCACCGGGGAGCTGTTTTTT | CASSRMGLTGELFF
TRBJ2-5 | TRBV10-3 | NA | NA | TGTGCCATCAGTGATGAGGGGGGGATCCAAGAGACCCAGTACTTC | CAISDEGGIQETQYF
TRBJ2-7 | TRBV5-1 | TRBD1 | NA | TGCGCCAGCAGCTTCTCCGGGACAGGGGTCGGCGAGCAGTACTTC | CASSFSGTGVGEQYF
TRBJ1-1 | TRBV2 | NA | NA | TGTGCCAGCAGTGTGCGGAACACTGAAGCTTTCTTT | CASSVRNTEAFF
TRBJ2-3 | TRBV5-4 | NA | NA | TGTGCCAGCAGCTTGCTCTGGAGCGGGCTAAGCACAGATACGCAGTATTTT | CASSLLWSGLSTDTQYF
TRBJ1-5 | TRBV5-5 | NA | NA | TGTGCCAGCAGCTTGGCCCCGGGGTATGGCAATCAGCCCCAGCATTTT | CASSLAPGYGNQPQHF
TRBJ2-1 | TRBV27 | TRBD2 | NA | TGTGCCAGCAGCAACATCTGGACTAGCGGGAGCTCCTACAATGAGCAGTTCTTC | CASSNIWTSGSSYNEQFF
TRBJ2-7 | TRBV28 | TRBD1 | NA | TGTGCCAGCAGTTTTCCAGGGGGTCAAGGCCCCTACGAGCAGTACTTC | CASSFPGGQGPYEQYF
TRBJ2-1 | TRBV20-1 | NA | NA | TGCAGTGCTACGGGATTCGAGCAGTTCTTC | CSATGFEQFF
TRBJ2-3 | TRBV18 | NA | few | TGTGCCAGCTCAGGCAGCGACACAGATACGCAGTATTTT | CASSGSDTDTQYF
TRBJ1-4 | TRBV29-1 | TRBD1 | NA | TGCAGCGTTCCGGACAGGGGTAATGAAAAACTGTTTTTT | CSVPDRGNEKLFF
TRBJ2-1 | TRBV2 | TRBD2 | NA | TGTGCCAGCAGTGAAACGGGAGGGCCTGGGGGGAATGAGCAGTTCTTC | CASSETGGPGGNEQFF
TRBJ1-2 | TRBV6-1 | NA | few | TGTGCCAGCAGTGAAGCGAGGCCTGGCTACACCTTC | CASSEARPGYTF
TRBJ2-1 | TRBV7-9 | TRBD2 | NA | TGTGCCAGCAGCCCCCGGACTAGCGGGAGGGCCCCCCCCTACAATGAGCAGTTCTTC | CASSPRTSGRAPPYNEQFF
TRBJ1-2 | TRBV28 | TRBD1 | NA | TGTGCCAGCAGACCGGGACAGGGGGGATATGGCTACACCTTC | CASRPGQGGYGYTF
TRBJ2-1 | TRBV5-8 | NA | NA | TGTGCCAGCAGCCCTCAGGGCCTATTAGGTGGGGAGCAGTTCTTC | CASSPQGLLGGEQFF
TRBJ2-7 | TRBV14 | NA | NA | TGTGCCAGCAGCCAAGATCTTGTAGCAAGGGAGCAGTACTTC | CASSQDLVAREQYF
TRBJ1-2 | TRBV2 | NA | few | TGTGCCAGCAGGGAGGACGGCGTCTATGGCTACACCTTC | CASREDGVYGYTF
TRBJ2-7 | TRBV11-2 | TRBD2 | NA | TGTGCCAGCAGGTCCGATGTCGGGCTAGCGGGAGGTTCTTACGAGCAGTACTTC | CASRSDVGLAGGSYEQYF
TRBJ2-3 | TRBV7-6 | NA | few | TGTGCCAGCAGCTCCTTTGCGGGGGCGGAGGATACGCAGTATTTT | CASSSFAGAEDTQYF
TRBJ2-2 | TRBV5-1 | TRBD2 | few | TGCGCCAGCAGCTTGGAAGCGGGGGGGGCCGGGGAGCTGTTTTTT | CASSLEAGGAGELFF
TRBJ2-1 | TRBV19 | NA | NA | TGTGCCAGTAGTATTTTCAGGTCCAGCGGGTCCATCCCGAAGAACAATGAGCAGTTCTTC | CASSIFRSSGSIPKNNEQFF
TRBJ2-3 | TRBV5-1 | NA | NA | TGCGCCAGCAGCTTGGGAACGGGAGATTACACAGATACGCAGTATTTT | CASSLGTGDYTDTQYF
TRBJ2-5 | TRBV5-4 | TRBD2 | NA | TGTGCCAGCAGGGGAGCGGGAGCCCGAGAGACCCAGTACTTC | CASRGAGARETQYF
TRBJ1-4 | TRBV5-1 | NA | few | TGCGCCAGCAGCCCGCGTGGTACAACTAATGAAAAACTGTTTTTT | CASSPRGTTNEKLFF
TRBJ1-1 | TRBV6-5 | NA | NA | TGTGCCAGCACTCGGGGGGGTACTGAAGCTTTCTTT | CASTRGGTEAFF
TRBJ2-2 | TRBV28 | NA | NA | TGTGCCAGCACCGCGTCACCGAACACCGGGGAGCTGTTTTTT | CASTASPNTGELFF
TRBJ1-1 | TRBV7-8 | TRBD1 | NA | TGTGCCAGCAGCTTCGGGGACAGGGGTGTCACTGAAGCTTTCTTT | CASSFGDRGVTEAFF
TRBJ2-3 | TRBV11-1 | NA | few | TGTGCCAGCAGCCCGGACAACTCGGGAGATACGCAGTATTTT | CASSPDNSGDTQYF
TRBJ2-1 | TRBV5-8 | TRBD1 | once | TGTGCCAGCAGCTTTCAGGGACAGGGCTACAATGAGCAGTTCTTC | CASSFQGQGYNEQFF
TRBJ2-3 | TRBV5-1 | TRBD2 | NA | TGCGCCAGCAGCTGGTCCGGGACTAGCATTACAGATACGCAGTATTTT | CASSWSGTSITDTQYF
TRBJ2-3 | TRBV9 | NA | NA | TGTGCCAGCAGCGTAGACCCTACCTTCCCGGGAGAAGCAGATACGCAGTATTTT | CASSVDPTFPGEADTQYF
TRBJ1-4 | TRBV2 | NA | NA | TGTGCCAGCAGTGATCTGTCAGGAGGTGAAAAACTGTTTTTT | CASSDLSGGEKLFF
TRBJ1-1 | TRBV5-4 | TRBD1 | few | TGTGCCAGCAGCGGAAGACAGGGGGCGTCAAGCACTGAAGCTTTCTTT | CASSGRQGASSTEAFF
TRBJ1-1 | TRBV30 | NA | NA | TGTGCCTGGCAAAACACTGAAGCTTTCTTT | CAWQNTEAFF
TRBJ1-1 | TRBV2 | NA | few | TGTGCCAGCAGTGAAACCTTCGGCACTGAAGCTTTCTTT | CASSETFGTEAFF